This record covers a single TCR beta chain. HTBI primers from iRepertoire and Arm-PCR of CDR3 regions yielded the TCR beta libraries. TCRdb ran MiXCR on the multiplex PCR reads and lists one entry per CDR3 protein. The profile shows approximately 380,000 distinct CDR3 sequences, under 25% of them singletons. The CDR3 is made up of 13 amino acids. Germline assignment: CDR1 MNHNS and CDR2 SASEGT. V was clipped by 6 bases and J by 5 bases; unmatched bases: 4. Time point in this sample: persistent/refractory GD, antithyroid drugs over 5 years with positive TRAb. RNA from PBMCs was the source of the TCR library. The data stem from a study of regulatory T cells in long-lasting Graves disease.

The chain couples TRBV6-1 to TRBJ1-1; 9 nucleotides line up with TRBD1. This receptor was taken from a female donor with Graves disease. Sequencing used peripheral blood mononuclear cells (PBMCs), obtained when the disease was refractory, from a patient treated with antithyroid drugs. The CDR3 loop reads CASRPGQGTEAFF. CDR3 nucleotide sequence: TGTGCCAGCAGACCGGGACAGGGTACTGAAGCTTTCTTT.